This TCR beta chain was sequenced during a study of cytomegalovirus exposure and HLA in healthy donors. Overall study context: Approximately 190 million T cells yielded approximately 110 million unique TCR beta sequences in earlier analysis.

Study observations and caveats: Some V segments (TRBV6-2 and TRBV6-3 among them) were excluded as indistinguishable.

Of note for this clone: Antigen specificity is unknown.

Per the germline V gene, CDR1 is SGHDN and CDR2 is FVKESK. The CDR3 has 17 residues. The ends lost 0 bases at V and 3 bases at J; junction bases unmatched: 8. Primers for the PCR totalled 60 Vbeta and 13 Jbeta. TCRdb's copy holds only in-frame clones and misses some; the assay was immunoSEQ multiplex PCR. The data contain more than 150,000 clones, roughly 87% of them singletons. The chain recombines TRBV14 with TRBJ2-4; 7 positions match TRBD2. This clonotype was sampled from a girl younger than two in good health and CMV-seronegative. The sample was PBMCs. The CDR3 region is CASSQDGRDPVKNIQYF. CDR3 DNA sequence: TGTGCCAGCAGCCAAGATGGGAGGGACCCGGTCAAAAACATTCAGTACTTC.